The present TCR beta chain was sequenced within a study of post-analysis software for immune sequencing data. Study-level background: Relapsing-remitting, secondary progressive and progressive-relapsing multiple sclerosis courses were included. Study results and caveats: Significantly decreased normalized Chao1 diversity was recorded for multiple sclerosis patients relative to controls. In patients, four to six TRBV segments were more frequent than in controls, with TRBV5-6, TRBV5-1 and TRBV20-1 among them. Strong co-clustering by F measure was seen for same-batch samples.

The TCR beta cDNA libraries contained unique molecular identifiers. There were 1 to 10 million T cells, and 510,000 or so cDNA molecules came from them. TCRdb re-called the PCR reads with MiXCR, one entry per CDR3 protein. The sample lists about 770,000 distinct CDR3 sequences, just over 45% occurring once. Per the germline V gene, CDR1 is MNHNY and CDR2 is SVGAGI (reference sequence). The CDR3 has 13 amino acids. Trimming cost V 2 bases and J 7 bases, with 9 bases left between them. Notes on this clonotype: Its specificity is not known.

Sequenced input: blood. This TCR derives from a girl aged 10 to 17 with multiple sclerosis. The chain links TRBV6-6 to TRBJ2-1, with no clear D. Written as DNA, the CDR3 is TGTGCCAGCAGTTACGCTAGTGGTAATGAGCAGTTCTTC. It encodes CASSYASGNEQFF.